These 15 T cell receptor beta chains were sequenced from one sample in a study of CD8+CD57+ T cells in acquired aplastic anemia. Profiling that covered TCR beta VDJ and CDR3 relied on genomic DNA as its template. TCRdb fed the reads into MiXCR, producing one record per CDR3 protein. The sample has 150,000 to 200,000 distinct CDR3 sequences; around 60% are singletons. Sequenced material: sorted CD4+, CD8+, or CD8+CD57+ T cells (not recorded which) from PBMCs. The receptors were gathered from a human donor in good health.

This clonotype came up many times. The rearrangement links TRBV28 to TRBJ2-1, with TRBD1 matching over 7 bases. The CDR3 consists of 13 residues. The junction had 2 bases not matched to a gene; V was cut back by 5 bases and J by 4 bases. In germline, CDR1 is MDHEN, CDR2 SYDVKM. The CDR3 nucleotides are TGTGCCAGCAGTGGGACAGCTTACAATGAGCAGTTCTTC. Translating it yields CASSGTAYNEQFF.

V usage is TRBV19 and J usage is TRBJ1-1; tentative D call: TRBD1 (5 bases). The V gene's germline CDR1 is LNHDA and CDR2 SQIVND (reference sequence). The CDR3 extends over 13 amino acids. Trimming pared 8 bases from V and 9 bases from J, leaving 19 bases between. In DNA, the CDR3 is TGTGCCAGTGCGTACGAAACGGGACGTCAAGCTTTCTTT. It specifies CASAYETGRQAFF.

This clonotype has ten or more counts. CDR3: CASTVGWKTDTQYF. The CDR3, as DNA: TGTGCCAGCACCGTGGGTTGGAAGACAGATACGCAGTATTTT. The J gene is TRBJ2-3, the V gene TRBV11-2, with D uncertain. CDR1 SGHAT and CDR2 FQNNGV come from the germline V gene. V lost 7 bases, J lost 3 bases, and 14 bases lay in between. The CDR3 is 14 residues long.

The table lists this clonotype with a few counts. The chain combines TRBV20-1 with TRBJ2-5, with 9 bases lining up with TRBD1. Losses at the gene ends were 0 bases for V and 10 bases for J; bases not matched to a gene: 6. The CDR3 length is 13 residues. Germline V lookup: CDR1 DFQATT, CDR2 SNEGSKA (reference sequence). The CDR3 region has the DNA TGCAGTGCTAGAGATCTACAGGGGGCGGACCAGTACTTC. Amino acid sequence: CSARDLQGADQYF.

The chain couples TRBV6-4 to TRBJ2-1; tentatively, D is TRBD2 (6 bases). This CDR3 contains 13 residues. The germline CDR1 and CDR2 sequences are MRHNA and SNTAGT. Trimming took off 3 bases at V and 9 bases at J, with 12 bases between the two ends. CDR3 DNA sequence: TGTGCCAGCAGTGAGACGGGACTCGGTGAGCAGTTCTTC. Residues: CASSETGLGEQFF.

There are many counts of this clonotype. This chain links TRBV2 with TRBJ1-2; D is perhaps TRBD1 (5 bases). Germline V gene data show CDR1 as SNHLY and CDR2 as FYNNEI. V lost 3 bases to trimming and J lost 4 bases, with 9 bases between them. This CDR3 has 13 amino acids. CDR3 bases: TGTGCCAGCAGTGAGGCGACAGTCTATGGCTACACCTTC. It is translated as CASSEATVYGYTF.

The genes are TRBV5-1 and TRBJ2-5, with a tentative D call TRBD1 (6 bases). The CDR3 contains 16 residues. Deletions cut 0 bases from V and 5 bases from J, with 17 bases between. CDR1 is SGHRS, CDR2 YFSETQ, per germline. The CDR3 region is CASSLDPQGPGETQYF. CDR3 DNA sequence: TGCGCCAGCAGCTTGGATCCCCAGGGGCCCGGGGAGACCCAGTACTTC.

V usage is TRBV2 and J usage is TRBJ1-6; 9 positions agree with TRBD1. The J segment lost 7 bases and the V segment lost 4 bases, leaving 8 bases of the junction unmatched. Germline V gives CDR1 SNHLY, CDR2 FYNNEI. This CDR3 contains 16 residues. CDR3 nucleotide sequence: TGTGCCAGCAGTGCCGGGACAGGGTACGGGAATTCACCCCTCCACTTT. It specifies CASSAGTGYGNSPLHF.

This clonotype has a handful of counts. The V gene is TRBV10-1, the J gene TRBJ2-7, with 8 bases matching TRBD1. Germline V gene sequence: CDR1 WNHNN, CDR2 SYGVQD (reference sequence). The V segment lost 6 bases and the J segment 0 bases; nucleotides outside the gene matches: 7. CDR3 length: 15 amino acids. Written as DNA, the CDR3 is TGCGCCAGCAGCTTAGGACAGGGATTCTCCTACGAGCAGTACTTC. This sequence encodes CASSLGQGFSYEQYF.

The V and J genes are TRBV5-6 and TRBJ1-1, with a weak D call TRBD1 (5 bases). This CDR3 has 9 residues. V gave up 10 bases and J gave up 9 bases, with 10 bases separating them. Per the germline V gene, CDR1 is SGHDT and CDR2 is YYEEEE. CDR3 residues: CAGGRQAFF. Here the CDR3 DNA reads TGTGCCGGGGGGAGGCAAGCTTTCTTT.

A remark on this clonotype: A read error may account for a junction end that differs from germline. This sequence joins TRBV2 and TRBJ2-1, with a tentative D call TRBD2 (5 bases). CDR3 length: 14 amino acids. The germline V gene encodes CDR1 SNHLY and CDR2 FYNNEI. The CDR3 region is CATSETGSLREQLF. As DNA, the CDR3 is TGTGCCACCAGTGAAACGGGTTCCCTAAGGGAGCAGCTCTTC.

The rearrangement links TRBV29-1 to TRBJ2-7; D might be TRBD2 (6 bases). CDR3 length equals 12 residues. With 4 bases removed from V and 3 bases from J, the gap between germline ends came to 10 bases. In germline, CDR1 is SQVTM, CDR2 ANQGSEA. The CDR3 here is CSVADGSYEQYF. The DNA for the CDR3 is TGCAGCGTTGCCGACGGGAGCTACGAGCAGTACTTC.

As regards this clonotype: A much larger clone lies one base from this, so it may be a read error. The chain couples TRBV7-9 to TRBJ1-4; no clear D. V shed 9 bases and J shed 4 bases, with 12 bases lying between them. This CDR3 has 13 amino acids. Germline CDR1 is SEHNR and CDR2 is FQNEAQ (reference sequence). The CDR3 reads CARGPDGNEKLFF. For the CDR3, the DNA is TGTGCCAGGGGCCCAGACGGTAATGAAAAACTGTTTTTT.

About this clonotype: A much more abundant neighbour one base away suggests this may be a read error. Likely a read error: the CDR3 ends without its conserved phenylalanine or tryptophan. This rearrangement joins TRBV6-2 or TRBV6-3 to TRBJ2-7, with 7 bases matching TRBD1. In germline, CDR1 is MNHEY, CDR2 SVGEGT. After removal of 7 bases from V and 2 bases from J, the junction contained 14 bases not matched to a gene. There are 16 residues in the CDR3. The CDR3 loop is CASIKRQGYGTYEQYL. CDR3 in DNA: TGTGCCAGCATAAAACGACAGGGCTACGGAACCTACGAGCAGTACCTC.

V usage is TRBV7-8 and J usage is TRBJ2-1; TRBD2 agrees at 10 bases. The CDR3 is 16 amino acids. With 4 bases clipped from V and 4 bases from J, the junction kept 7 bases outside the gene matches. In germline, CDR1 is SGHVS, CDR2 FQNEAQ. The CDR3 here is CASSYPSAGGYNEQFF. The DNA of the CDR3 is TGTGCCAGCAGCTACCCTTCAGCGGGGGGGTACAATGAGCAGTTCTTC.